These 12 T cell receptor beta chains came from one sample sequenced in a study of cytomegalovirus exposure and HLA in healthy donors listed by TCRdb under 2017. The library was prepared using the immunoSEQ multiplex PCR assay. For the multiplex PCR, a mixture combining 60 forward primers for TCR Vbeta segments and 13 reverse primers for TCR Jbeta segments was used. Held by TCRdb, this immuneACCESS table contains in-frame sequences only and omits some clones. Under half of the omission traces to an unresolved V gene where checked; the cause of the rest is unknown. This sample gives about 160,000 clones in total; 82% of them show up just once. Of the sample, less than 1% falls within the top ten clones. Sequenced sample: PBMCs. The receptors were gathered from a girl aged 2-15 years in good health and CMV-seropositive.

V is TRBV5-4 and J is TRBJ2-5, with a possible D match to TRBD1 (6 bases). V lost 0 bases, J lost 7 bases, and 13 bases lay in between. Germline values: CDR1 SGHNT, CDR2 YYREEE (reference sequence). The CDR3 sequence is 14 residues long. CDR3 loop: CASSLGGQVGTQYF. CDR3 nucleotide sequence: TGTGCCAGCAGCTTGGGGGGGCAGGTCGGGACCCAGTACTTC.

The V gene is TRBV6-6, the J gene TRBJ1-2; no reliable D call. The germline CDR1 and CDR2 sequences are MNHNY and SVGAGI (reference sequence). The ends were cut back, 6 bases at V and 5 bases at J, with 19 bases in the middle. This CDR3 has 15 residues. For the CDR3, the DNA is TGTGCCAGCAGCCCGGCGTGCTGCGGTCCTTATGGCTACACCTTC. It encodes CASSPACCGPYGYTF.

This clone was detected a few times. The V call is TRBV13, the J call TRBJ2-1, with 8 bases aligning to TRBD2. This CDR3 region has 16 residues. V lost 5 bases and J lost 0; bases outside the gene matches: 6. Germline values: CDR1 PRHDT, CDR2 FYEKMQ (reference sequence). The CDR3 loop reads CASSPQLAVSYNEQFF. The CDR3 coding sequence is TGTGCCAGCAGCCCGCAACTAGCGGTCTCCTACAATGAGCAGTTCTTC.

The chain links TRBV6-5 to TRBJ1-2; D is undetermined. This CDR3 has 13 residues. Germline V gives CDR1 MNHEY, CDR2 SVGAGI. V was shortened by 5 bases and J by 4 bases, with 11 bases between the two germline ends. This CDR3 is CASSVRSGYGYTF. In DNA form, the CDR3 reads TGTGCCAGCAGTGTCCGGTCGGGCTATGGCTACACCTTC.

The chain combines TRBV2 with TRBJ1-5; 12 positions agree with TRBD1. Looked up from germline, CDR1 is SNHLY and CDR2 is FYNNEI. The CDR3 covers 15 residues. Germline trimming cut 5 bases from V and 5 bases from J; bases unmatched to any gene: 4. The DNA for the CDR3 is TGTGCCAGCAGTCCGGGACAGGGGGCGTATCAGCCCCAGCATTTT. Amino acids: CASSPGQGAYQPQHF.

This sequence joins TRBV6-1 and TRBJ1-3; D is unresolved. The germline V and J ends were trimmed by 4 bases and 3 bases, with 16 bases remaining between them. The V gene's germline CDR1 is MNHNS and CDR2 SASEGT. The CDR3 runs to 16 residues. The CDR3 sequence is CASSAFSPSHGNTIYF. CDR3 bases: TGTGCCAGCAGTGCGTTTTCTCCTTCACATGGAAACACCATATATTTT.

This chain joins TRBV9 and TRBJ2-1; weak D call: TRBD2 (6 bases). The V end lost 3 bases, the J end lost 2 bases, and 18 bases lay between the germline ends. Germline V lookup: CDR1 SGDLS, CDR2 YYNGEE. CDR3 length: 17 amino acids. The CDR3 is CASSAASEAGPYNEQFF. The CDR3 nucleotides are TGTGCCAGCAGCGCGGCCTCCGAGGCGGGGCCCTACAATGAGCAGTTCTTC.

The genes are TRBV4-1 and TRBJ2-3; 9 bases are shared with TRBD2. Losses at the gene ends were 6 bases for V and 1 base for J; bases not matched to a gene: 14. Germline CDR1 MGHRA, CDR2 YSYEKL. CDR3 length: 18 residues. CDR3 sequence: CASRKRAGLAKRTDTQYF. The CDR3, as DNA: TGCGCCAGCAGAAAAAGAGCCGGACTAGCGAAACGCACAGATACGCAGTATTTT.

This clone has more than one count but fewer than ten. The gene calls are TRBV4-2 and TRBJ2-7; D perhaps matches TRBD2 (7 bases). Per germline, CDR1 LGHNA and CDR2 YNFKEQ. V gave up 3 bases and J gave up 1 base, with 10 bases separating them. The CDR3 is made up of 14 amino acids. The CDR3 sequence: CASSQGRGSYEQYF. The CDR3 DNA reads as TGTGCCAGCAGCCAGGGGAGGGGGTCCTACGAGCAGTACTTC.

The chain joins TRBV4-2 to TRBJ2-5; TRBD1 might be the D (5 bases). The CDR3 runs 13 residues. V dropped 5 bases and J dropped 5 bases, with 12 bases sitting between them. The germline V gene has CDR1 LGHNA and CDR2 YNFKEQ. CDR3 coding DNA: TGTGCCAGCAGCTCAAAGGGGTGGGAGACCCAGTACTTC. Translating gives CASSSKGWETQYF.

This chain connects TRBV5-6 to TRBJ2-1, with unresolved D. CDR3 length: 11 amino acids. The germline gives CDR1 SGHDT, CDR2 YYEEEE. Trimming pared 3 bases from V and 9 bases from J, leaving 7 bases between. CDR3 nucleotide sequence: TGTGCCAGCAGCTCCTTTCTTGAGCAGTTCTTC. Translation: CASSSFLEQFF.

The chain employs TRBV5-1 and TRBJ2-7; tentative D call: TRBD2 (6 bases). Trimming removed 5 bases at V and 6 bases at J, with 12 bases between. Germline V gives CDR1 SGHRS, CDR2 YFSETQ. The CDR3 has 12 residues. The CDR3 protein is CASREGAGEQYF. Written as DNA, the CDR3 is TGCGCCAGCAGGGAGGGCGCGGGCGAGCAGTACTTC.